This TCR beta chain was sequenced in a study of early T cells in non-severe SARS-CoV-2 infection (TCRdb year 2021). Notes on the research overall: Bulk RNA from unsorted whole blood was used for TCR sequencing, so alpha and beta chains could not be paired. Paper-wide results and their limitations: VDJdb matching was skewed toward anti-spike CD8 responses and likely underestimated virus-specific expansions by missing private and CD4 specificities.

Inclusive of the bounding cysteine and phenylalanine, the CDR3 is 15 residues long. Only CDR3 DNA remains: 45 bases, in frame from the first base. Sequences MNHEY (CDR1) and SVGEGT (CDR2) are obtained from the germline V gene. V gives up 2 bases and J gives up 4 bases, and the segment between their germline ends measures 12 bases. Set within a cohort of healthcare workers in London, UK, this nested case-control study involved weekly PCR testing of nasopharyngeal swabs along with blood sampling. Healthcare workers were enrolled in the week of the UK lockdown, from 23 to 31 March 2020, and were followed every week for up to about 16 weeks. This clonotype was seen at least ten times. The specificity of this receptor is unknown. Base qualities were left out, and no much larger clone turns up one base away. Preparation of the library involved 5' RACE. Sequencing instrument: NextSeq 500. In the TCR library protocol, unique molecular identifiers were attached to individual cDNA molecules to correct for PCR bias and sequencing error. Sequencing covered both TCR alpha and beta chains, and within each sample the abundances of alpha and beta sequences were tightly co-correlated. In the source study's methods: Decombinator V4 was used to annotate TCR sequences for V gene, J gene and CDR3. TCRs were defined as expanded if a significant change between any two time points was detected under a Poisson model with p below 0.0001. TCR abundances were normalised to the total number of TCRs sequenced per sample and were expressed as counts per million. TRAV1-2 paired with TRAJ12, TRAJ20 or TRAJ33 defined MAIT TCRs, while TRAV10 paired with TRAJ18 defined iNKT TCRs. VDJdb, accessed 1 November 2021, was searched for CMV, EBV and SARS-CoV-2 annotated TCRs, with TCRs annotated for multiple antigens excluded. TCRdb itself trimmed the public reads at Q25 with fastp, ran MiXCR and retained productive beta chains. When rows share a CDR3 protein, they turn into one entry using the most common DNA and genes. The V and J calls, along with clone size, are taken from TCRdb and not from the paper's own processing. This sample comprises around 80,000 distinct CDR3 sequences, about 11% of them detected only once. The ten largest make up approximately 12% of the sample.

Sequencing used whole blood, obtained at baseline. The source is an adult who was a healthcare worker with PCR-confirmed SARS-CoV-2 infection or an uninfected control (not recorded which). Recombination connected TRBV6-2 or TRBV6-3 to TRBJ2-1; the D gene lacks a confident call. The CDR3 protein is CASSYPSDLYNEQFF. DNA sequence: TGTGCCAGCAGTTACCCAAGCGACTTGTACAATGAGCAGTTCTTC.